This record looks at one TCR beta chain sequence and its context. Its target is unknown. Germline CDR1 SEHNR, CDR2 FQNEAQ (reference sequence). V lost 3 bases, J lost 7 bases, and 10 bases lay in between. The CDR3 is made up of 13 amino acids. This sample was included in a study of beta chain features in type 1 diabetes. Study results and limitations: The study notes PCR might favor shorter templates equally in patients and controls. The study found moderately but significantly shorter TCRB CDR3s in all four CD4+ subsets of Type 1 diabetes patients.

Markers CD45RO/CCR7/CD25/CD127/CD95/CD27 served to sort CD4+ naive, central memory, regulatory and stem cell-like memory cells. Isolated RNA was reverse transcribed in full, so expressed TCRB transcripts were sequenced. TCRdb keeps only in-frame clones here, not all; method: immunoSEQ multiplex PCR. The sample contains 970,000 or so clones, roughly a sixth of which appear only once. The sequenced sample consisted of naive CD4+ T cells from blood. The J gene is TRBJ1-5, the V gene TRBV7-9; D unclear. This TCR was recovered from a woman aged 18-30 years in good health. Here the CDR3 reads CASSFGSGQPQHF. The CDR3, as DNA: TGTGCCAGCAGCTTTGGTTCGGGGCAGCCCCAGCATTTT.